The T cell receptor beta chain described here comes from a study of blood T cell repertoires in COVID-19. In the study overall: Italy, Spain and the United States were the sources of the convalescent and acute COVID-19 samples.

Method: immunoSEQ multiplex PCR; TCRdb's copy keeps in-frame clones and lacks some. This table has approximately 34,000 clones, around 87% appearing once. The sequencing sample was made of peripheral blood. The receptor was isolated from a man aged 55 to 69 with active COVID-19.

The CDR3 is CASSSGGSSYEQYF. DNA of the CDR3: TGTGCCAGTAGTTCCGGGGGGAGCTCCTACGAGCAGTACTTC. This rearrangement joins TRBV19 to TRBJ2-7; 7 bases match TRBD2. V lost 5 bases to trimming and J lost 0 bases; unmatched junction nucleotides: 4. This CDR3 contains 14 residues. CDR1 LNHDA and CDR2 SQIVND come from the germline V gene (reference sequence). Full variable domain (missing parts from reference TRBV19 and TRBJ2-7): DGGITQSPKYLFRKEGQNVTLSCEQNLNHDAMYWYRQDPGQGLRLIYYSQIVNDFQKGDIAEGYSVSREKKESFPLTVTSAQKNPTAFYLCASSSGGSSYEQYFGPGTRLTVT.